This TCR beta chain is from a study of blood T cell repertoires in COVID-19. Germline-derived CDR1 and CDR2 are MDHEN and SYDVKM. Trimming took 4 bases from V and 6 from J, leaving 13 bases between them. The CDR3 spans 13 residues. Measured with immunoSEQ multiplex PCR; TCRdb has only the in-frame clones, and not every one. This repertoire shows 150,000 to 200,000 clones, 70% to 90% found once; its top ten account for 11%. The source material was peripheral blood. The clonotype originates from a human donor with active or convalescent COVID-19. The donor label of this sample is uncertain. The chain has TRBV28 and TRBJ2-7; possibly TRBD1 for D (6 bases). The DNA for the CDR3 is TGTGCCAGCAGTTCAGGGGCTGGCGTCGAGCAGTACTTC. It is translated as CASSSGAGVEQYF.